The sequence of this T cell receptor beta chain was determined in a study of T-cell memory formation after mild COVID-19. A note on this clonotype: The antigen is undetermined.

The authors produced TCR alpha and TCR beta cDNA libraries with sample barcodes and UMIs by 5'RACE using constant-segment primers. Each CDR3 protein is one row after TCRdb ran MiXCR on the 5' RACE reads. The data contain 80,000 to 95,000 distinct CDR3 sequences, more than 20% of them singletons. Overall study findings and caveats: Mostly located in CM and EM were contracting CD4+ clones, with contracting CD8+ clones located in EMRA. Day 15 to 85 contracting clones showed balanced CD4/CD8; later expanders leaned CD4+. The pre-infection memory compartment contained some responding clones, suggesting cross-reactive memory joined.

This clonotype originated in a man between 18 and 29 years old who had mild COVID-19 (a few samples of this study predate the infection). Cell type and time point are not known. The material sequenced was PBMCs or a T cell subset sorted from them (not recorded which).

Here the CDR3 DNA reads TGTGCCAGCTCTACGTGGCCCTACGAGCAGTACTTC. It translates to CASSTWPYEQYF. The chain joins TRBV6-2 or TRBV6-3 to TRBJ2-7; no clear D. Trimming shortened V by 8 bases and J by 2 bases, and 10 bases separated the two germline ends. Germline V gene sequence: CDR1 MNHEY, CDR2 SVGEGT. CDR3 length equals 12 residues.